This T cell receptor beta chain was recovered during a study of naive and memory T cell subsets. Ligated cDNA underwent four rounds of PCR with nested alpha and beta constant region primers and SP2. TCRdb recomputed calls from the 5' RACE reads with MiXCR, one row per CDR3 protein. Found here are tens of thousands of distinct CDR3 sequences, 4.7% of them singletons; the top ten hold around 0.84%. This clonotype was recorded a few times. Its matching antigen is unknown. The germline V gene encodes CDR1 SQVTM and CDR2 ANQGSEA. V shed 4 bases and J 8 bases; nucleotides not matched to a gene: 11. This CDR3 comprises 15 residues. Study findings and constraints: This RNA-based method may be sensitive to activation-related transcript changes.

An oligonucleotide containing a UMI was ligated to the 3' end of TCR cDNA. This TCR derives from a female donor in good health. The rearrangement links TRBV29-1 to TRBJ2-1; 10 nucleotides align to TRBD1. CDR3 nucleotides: TGCAGCGTTGGCCCCGGGACAGGGGTAAGGGATGAGCAGTTCTTC. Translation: CSVGPGTGVRDEQFF.